This TCR beta chain derives from a study of T cell responses to AZD1222 COVID-19 vaccine (TCRdb year 2021). For the wider study: AZD1222 recipients with second doses at about 4 weeks or about 12 weeks were pooled, because spike-specific TCR depth and breadth did not differ between schedules. A total of 233 trial participants underwent TCR sequencing, of whom about 200 had received two doses of AZD1222 and around 25 had received two doses of the MenACWY control vaccine. Trial participants were enrolled into age subgroups of 18-55, 56-69 and 70-plus years, which contained about 150, 27 and 61 TCR-sequenced participants, respectively.

Details on this clone: Its cognate antigen has yet to be identified. The record has no base qualities; no much larger clone is one base away.

The CDR3 regions of human TCRbeta chains were analyzed by immunosequencing. The authors' analysis ran thus. TCRs in the repertoires were matched against a reference library of SARS-CoV-2-specific TCRs that had been generated with the MIRA antigen-specificity platform. Breadth meant the fraction of unique TCRs that were SARS-CoV-2-associated, whereas depth meant the fraction of total T cells that were SARS-CoV-2-associated. Using the MIRA data, each spike-specific TCR was assigned both to the spike region to which the TCR was reactive and to a CD4 or CD8 class. Log10-transformed breadth and depth values were compared by one-way ANOVA with Sidak's multiple comparisons tests. The clones in this table, taken by TCRdb from immuneACCESS, are in-frame only. Not every clone is retained; where verified, under half of the shortfall comes from an unresolved V gene, and the cause of the rest is unknown. That table furnishes V, J and clone size, whereas the DNA furnished D and trimming. The sample includes more than 150,000 clones, with 88% observed a single time. Approximately 0.49% of the sample belongs to the ten largest clones.

The CDR3, cysteine through phenylalanine, is 14 amino acids long. Kept here is only the CDR3 DNA, which spans 42 bases and is read in frame from base 1. At the junction V is shortened by 5 bases and J by 3 bases; bases outside the gene matches: 5. CDR1 and CDR2 are drawn from the germline V gene: SGHTA, FQGTGA. The study at large found these results: The whole spike protein was spanned by vaccine-associated CD4 TCRs, and dominant responses were seen in regions 160-218 and 743-854. The 56-69-year group was small, and its depth increase did not reach significance, likely because of low power. A significant rise in spike-specific TCR breadth and depth was observed after two AZD1222 doses relative to day 0 and relative to MenACWY recipients. Reportedly, close to half of the unique spike-specific TCRs recognized epitopes lying outside the regions that are mutated in the B.1.351 and B.1.1.7 variants. Because no day 14 peak-response samples were available, the repertoires could be characterized only after the peak T cell response. Conclusions about previously exposed vaccinees are limited, since just 5 or 6 AZD1222 recipients were seropositive for SARS-CoV-2 at baseline. Most participants were white British and females outnumbered males, and the authors suggested that clonal diversity may have been underestimated.

The label giving this sample's time point can be read as: baseline before first vaccination. The vaccinee samples were drawn from two UK trials, COV001 and COV002, one of which was a single-blind randomized controlled phase 2/3 trial testing AZD1222 (ChAdOx1 nCoV-19) in healthy adults. For TCRbeta chain sequencing, PBMC samples from trial participants were taken at day 0 and at day 28 after the second dose. The rearranged chain carries TRBV7-3 and TRBJ2-7; TRBD2 agrees with 9 junctional bases. The clonotype was recovered from an adult in good health. The sample consisted of peripheral blood, taken on day 0 of AZD1222 vaccination. The DNA is TGTGCCAGCAGCCCCTCTAGCGGGAACTACGAGCAGTACTTC. Translated, this gives CASSPSSGNYEQYF. With the portions outside the CDR3 filled from the reference TRBV7-3 and TRBJ2-7 genes, the complete variable region becomes GAGVSQTPSNKVTEKGKYVELRCDPISGHTALYWYRQSLGQGPEFLIYFQGTGAADDSGLPNDRFFAVRPEGSVSTLKIQRTERGDSAVYLCASSPSSGNYEQYFGPGTRLTVT.